This TCR beta chain was sequenced in a study of blood T cell repertoires in COVID-19. In the study overall: From the United States, Italy and Spain came samples of acute and convalescent COVID-19. PBMCs, B-cell-depleted T cells, or T cells provided the cDNA or gDNA that made up the material.

The Seattle patients, enrolled during active infection, were followed longitudinally. Trimming cost V 4 bases and J 2 bases, with 17 bases left between them. CDR3 length: 16 amino acids. Germline V gene data show CDR1 as LNHDA and CDR2 as SQIVND (reference sequence). As handled by the study authors: Amplification with reference gene primers provided the estimates of nucleated cell counts. Generated by immunoSEQ multiplex PCR, the TCRdb table keeps only in-frame clones and is missing some. The DNA gave D and trimming, while V, J and clone size come from that table. The table includes some 130,000 clones, around nine tenths detected once.

The source of this sequence is a woman in her 70s with COVID-19, enrolled during active disease. The J gene is TRBJ2-5, the V gene TRBV19, with a tentative D call TRBD2 (6 bases). The specimen was peripheral blood. The chain's CDR3 is CASSRTGRTTQETQYF. The CDR3 DNA follows: TGTGCCAGTAGTAGAACTGGACGGACTACTCAAGAGACCCAGTACTTC.